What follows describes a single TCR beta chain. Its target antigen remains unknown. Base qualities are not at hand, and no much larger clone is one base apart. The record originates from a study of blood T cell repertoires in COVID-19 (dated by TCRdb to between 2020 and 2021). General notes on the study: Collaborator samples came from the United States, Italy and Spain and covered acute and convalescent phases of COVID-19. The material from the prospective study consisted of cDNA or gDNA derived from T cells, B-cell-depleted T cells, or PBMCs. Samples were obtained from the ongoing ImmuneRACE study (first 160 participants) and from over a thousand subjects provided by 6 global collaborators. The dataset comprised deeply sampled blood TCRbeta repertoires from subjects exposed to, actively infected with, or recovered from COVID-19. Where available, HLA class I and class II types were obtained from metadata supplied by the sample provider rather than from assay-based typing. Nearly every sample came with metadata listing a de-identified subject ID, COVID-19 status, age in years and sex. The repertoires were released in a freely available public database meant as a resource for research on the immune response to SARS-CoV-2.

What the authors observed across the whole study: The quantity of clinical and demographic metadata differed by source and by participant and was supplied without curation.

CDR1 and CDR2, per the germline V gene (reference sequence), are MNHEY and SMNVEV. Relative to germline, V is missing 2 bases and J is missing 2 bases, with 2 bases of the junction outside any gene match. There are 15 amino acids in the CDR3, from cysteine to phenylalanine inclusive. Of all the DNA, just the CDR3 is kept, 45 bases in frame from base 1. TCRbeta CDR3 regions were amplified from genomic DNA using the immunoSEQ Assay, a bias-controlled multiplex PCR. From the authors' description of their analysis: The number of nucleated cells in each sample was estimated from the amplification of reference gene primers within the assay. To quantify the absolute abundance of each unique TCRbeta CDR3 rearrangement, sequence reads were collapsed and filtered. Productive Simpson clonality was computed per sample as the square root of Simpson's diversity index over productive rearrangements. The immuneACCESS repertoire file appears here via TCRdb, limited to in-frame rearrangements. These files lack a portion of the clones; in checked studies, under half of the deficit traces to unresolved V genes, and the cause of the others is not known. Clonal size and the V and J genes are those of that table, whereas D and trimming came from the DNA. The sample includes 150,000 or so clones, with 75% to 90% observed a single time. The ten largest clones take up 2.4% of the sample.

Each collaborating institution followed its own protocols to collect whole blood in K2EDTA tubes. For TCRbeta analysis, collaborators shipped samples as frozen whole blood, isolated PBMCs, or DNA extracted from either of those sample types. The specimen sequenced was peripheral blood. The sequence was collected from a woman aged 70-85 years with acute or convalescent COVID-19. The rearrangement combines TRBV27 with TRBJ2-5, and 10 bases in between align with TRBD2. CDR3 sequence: CASSLVAGGQETQYF. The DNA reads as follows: TGTGCCAGCAGTTTAGTAGCGGGGGGACAAGAGACCCAGTACTTC.